Listed below are T cell receptor beta chains from one sample, sequenced in a study of T cells in Graves' hyperthyroidism and ophthalmopathy. From the multiplex PCR reads, TCRdb called clonotypes with MiXCR, one entry per CDR3 protein. The data hold roughly 570,000 distinct CDR3 sequences, with about half observed a single time. The sample was peripheral blood or thyroid tissue (not recorded which). Every receptor here comes from an adult woman with Graves' disease, either hyperthyroidism or ophthalmopathy (not recorded which). The CDR3 runs from the conserved cysteine through the conserved F or W. A D gene is named only where the DNA matches it firmly. Rows give clone size only sometimes, using once, few, many, or a class for an expanded clone.

cdr3_aa,cdr3_nt,clone_size,v_call,j_call,d_call
CASSSGPRADYEQYF,TGTGCCAGCAGCTCGGGCCCCAGGGCGGACTACGAGCAGTACTTC,many,TRBV7-2,TRBJ2-7,-
CASSDPPPSKQRGENTGELFF,TGTGCCAGCAGCGACCCCCCACCCTCCAAGCAACGGGGAGAGAACACCGGGGAGCTGTTTTTT,-,TRBV7-9,TRBJ2-2,-
CASSQAALPNTEAFF,TGCGCCAGCAGCCAAGCCGCACTCCCGAACACTGAAGCTTTCTTT,few,TRBV5-1,TRBJ1-1,-
CASSAWTSGNEQFF,TGCGCCAGCAGCGCGTGGACTAGCGGCAATGAGCAGTTCTTC,few,TRBV5-1,TRBJ2-1,TRBD2
CAISGRQGPDTEAFF,TGTGCCATCAGTGGGAGACAGGGGCCAGACACTGAAGCTTTCTTT,many,TRBV10-3,TRBJ1-1,TRBD1
CSVEGGPEETQYF,TGCAGCGTTGAAGGGGGGCCGGAAGAGACCCAGTACTTC,-,TRBV29-1,TRBJ2-5,-
CASSATGTGAEKLFF,TGTGCCAGCAGCGCGACCGGGACAGGGGCGGAAAAACTGTTTTTT,-,TRBV9,TRBJ1-4,TRBD1
CASSPGRYNQPQHF,TGTGCCAGCAGCCCCGGACGGTACAATCAGCCCCAGCATTTT,many,TRBV7-9,TRBJ1-5,-
CSVGSAGSNSPLHF,TGCAGCGTTGGTTCGGCAGGGTCCAATTCACCCCTCCACTTT,-,TRBV29-1,TRBJ1-6,-
CASSPPGLSGKETQYF,TGTGCCAGCAGCCCCCCAGGGTTGAGCGGCAAAGAGACCCAGTACTTC,-,TRBV7-9,TRBJ2-5,-
CASSLRQGAGYTEAFF,TGTGCCAGCAGCCTCCGGCAGGGGGCCGGCTACACTGAAGCTTTCTTT,-,TRBV7-2,TRBJ1-1,TRBD1
CASRPRGNQPQHF,TGCGCCAGCAGGCCCCGGGGAAACCAGCCCCAGCATTTT,-,TRBV10-2,TRBJ1-5,-
CASSMLPENQETQYF,TGTGCCAGTAGTATGCTCCCAGAAAACCAAGAGACCCAGTACTTC,many,TRBV19,TRBJ2-5,-
CASSVRTGFSNQPQHF,TGTGCCAGCAGCGTTCGGACAGGGTTTAGCAATCAGCCCCAGCATTTT,many,TRBV5-5,TRBJ1-5,TRBD1
CASSEVGNGYTF,TGTGCCAGCAGTGAAGTTGGCAATGGCTACACCTTC,-,TRBV2,TRBJ1-2,-
CSASMASDGEQYF,TGCAGTGCTAGTATGGCCAGTGACGGGGAGCAGTACTTC,-,TRBV20-1,TRBJ2-7,-
CASTGTTDSYEQYF,TGTGCCAGCACCGGGACTACCGACTCCTACGAGCAGTACTTC,-,TRBV7-9,TRBJ2-7,TRBD2
CASSPTSLAEAFF,TGTGCCAGCAGCCCTACGAGTTTGGCTGAAGCTTTCTTT,many,TRBV3-1,TRBJ1-1,-
CASSALRQGGLSYEQYF,TGTGCCAGCAGCGCACTTCGACAGGGGGGATTGTCCTACGAGCAGTACTTC,many,TRBV6-4,TRBJ2-7,TRBD1
CAWSVPLLLALNTEAFF,TGTGCCTGGAGTGTACCCCTATTATTAGCATTGAACACTGAAGCTTTCTTT,-,TRBV30,TRBJ1-1,-
CASRPRDQETQYF,TGTGCCAGCAGACCCCGGGATCAAGAGACCCAGTACTTC,-,TRBV7-2,TRBJ2-5,-
CSASEGTDNSPLHF,TGCAGTGCCTCGGAAGGGACGGATAATTCACCCCTCCACTTT,-,TRBV20-1,TRBJ1-6,-
CASSGPGGGRNQPQHF,TGTGCCAGCAGCGGGCCAGGAGGGGGCCGCAATCAGCCCCAGCATTTT,-,TRBV28,TRBJ1-5,TRBD1
CASSLLFPNSPHEQYF,TGCGCCAGCAGCTTGCTCTTTCCGAACTCACCTCACGAGCAGTACTTC,many,TRBV5-1,TRBJ2-7,-
CATSHGVNEQFF,TGTGCCACCAGCCACGGGGTGAATGAGCAGTTCTTC,few,TRBV24-1,TRBJ2-1,-
CASSLLSGGATEAFF,TGTGCCAGCAGCTTACTATCAGGGGGAGCCACTGAAGCTTTCTTT,-,TRBV7-2,TRBJ1-1,TRBD1
CASGASLGVLSNYGYTF,TGTGCCAGCGGAGCATCATTGGGCGTCTTGTCGAACTATGGCTACACCTTC,few,TRBV10-3,TRBJ1-2,-
CASSPLNRRVNTEAFF,TGCGCCAGCAGCCCGCTAAATCGGCGGGTGAACACTGAAGCTTTCTTT,-,TRBV7-3,TRBJ1-1,-
CAISESSGGLNQPQHF,TGTGCCATCAGTGAGTCATCAGGGGGCCTCAATCAGCCCCAGCATTTT,-,TRBV10-3,TRBJ1-5,TRBD1
CASSYSGTTNSPLHF,TGTGCCAGCAGTTACTCCGGGACTACCAATTCACCCCTCCACTTT,many,TRBV6-6,TRBJ1-6,-
CASSPTQGGMNSPLHF,TGTGCCAGCAGCCCTACACAGGGCGGGATGAATTCACCCCTCCACTTT,-,TRBV5-4,TRBJ1-6,-
CASSLTNGNTIYF,TGTGCCAGCAGCTTAACTAACGGAAACACCATATATTTT,many,TRBV7-3,TRBJ1-3,-
CANAQGAGGYTF,TGTGCCAACGCACAGGGGGCAGGGGGCTACACCTTC,-,TRBV2,TRBJ1-2,TRBD1
CASSLDRGTPLHF,TGCGCCAGCAGCTTGGACAGGGGGACACCCCTCCACTTT,-,TRBV5-1,TRBJ1-6,TRBD1
CASSSGRLAGDGEQYF,TGTGCCAGCAGCTCGGGTCGACTAGCGGGAGATGGAGAGCAGTACTTC,-,TRBV7-9,TRBJ2-7,TRBD2
CASSQDRADQPQHF,TGTGCCAGCAGTCAGGACAGGGCGGATCAGCCCCAGCATTTT,-,TRBV7-2,TRBJ1-5,TRBD1
CASSQRQGSNQPQHF,TGTGCCAGCAGCCAAAGACAGGGGAGCAATCAGCCCCAGCATTTT,-,TRBV7-8,TRBJ1-5,TRBD1
CASELDNEQYF,TGTGCCAGCGAACTGGACAACGAGCAGTACTTC,many,TRBV2,TRBJ2-7,-
CASSPLEDQPQHF,TGTGCCAGCAGCCCACTTGAGGATCAGCCCCAGCATTTT,many,TRBV12-3/TRBV12-4,TRBJ1-5,-
CASSRTASGANVLTF,TGCGCCAGCAGTCGGACAGCCTCTGGGGCCAACGTCCTGACTTTC,many,TRBV5-1,TRBJ2-6,-
CSAPGPTNTEAFF,TGCAGTGCGCCCGGACCCACGAACACTGAAGCTTTCTTT,few,TRBV20-1,TRBJ1-1,-
CATSRGPGTQYF,TGTGCCACCAGCAGAGGGCCTGGGACCCAGTACTTC,-,TRBV15,TRBJ2-5,-
CSARLQGNSPLHF,TGCAGTGCTAGACTGCAAGGTAATTCACCCCTCCACTTT,-,TRBV20-1,TRBJ1-6,-
CASSAQASYEQYF,TGTGCCAGCAGTGCCCAGGCCTCCTACGAGCAGTACTTC,many,TRBV2,TRBJ2-7,-
CASSEGQGYEAEAFF,TGCGCCAGCAGCGAGGGACAGGGATATGAGGCTGAAGCTTTCTTT,-,TRBV5-1,TRBJ1-1,TRBD1
CASSRGNNQPQHF,TGTGCCAGCAGCCGGGGCAACAATCAGCCCCAGCATTTT,many,TRBV4-2,TRBJ1-5,-